The clone carrying this TCR beta chain appeared many times. Antigen specificity is unknown. Researchers generated TCR beta cDNA from roughly 510 ng of total RNA, relying on a constant-region primer. ARM-PCR was slightly modified, and three nested multiplex PCR rounds with it gave rise to the TCR beta libraries. TRBV1-TRBV30 forward primers paired with a C-beta reverse primer were used in the first two PCR rounds, which ran about 11 cycles each. Each CDR3 protein is one row after TCRdb ran MiXCR on the multiplex PCR reads. The table has approximately 76,000 distinct CDR3 sequences, 70% to 80% seen once. These data come from a study of tumor-infiltrating lymphocytes in primary liver carcinoma. Study-wide findings and caveats: Tumor-adjacent and tumor-blood pairs overlapped less than tumor region pairs did.

The CDR3 is 14 amino acids. The V and J ends lost 2 bases and 4 bases, in that order; junction bases with no gene match: 2. Germline-derived CDR1 and CDR2 are LGHNT and FRNRAP. Scientists recovered RNA and DNA together from roughly 20-30 mg of unsorted bulk tissue. The sequence was obtained from a woman aged 60-75 years with primary liver carcinoma and hepatitis B virus infection. J is TRBJ2-7 and V is TRBV12-5, with 10 positions matching TRBD1. The source material was liver tumor tissue from sampling region 4. Subset denoted: tumor region T4, right-lateral pole. The CDR3: CASGLMGQGYEQYF. The CDR3 nucleotides read TGTGCTAGTGGTTTGATGGGACAGGGGTACGAGCAGTACTTC.